These 8 T cell receptor beta chains came from one sample sequenced in a study of T cells in Graves' hyperthyroidism and ophthalmopathy. The investigators amplified TCR beta CDR3 regions from RNA transcripts. The TCR CDR3 first-round RT-PCR relied on the HTBI primer set. A single record per CDR3 protein comes from TCRdb applying MiXCR to the multiplex PCR reads. The sample holds about 660,000 distinct CDR3 sequences; roughly 45% are singletons and the top ten take less than 9%. The material sequenced was peripheral blood or thyroid tissue (not recorded which). Receptors were obtained from an adult man with Graves' disease, either hyperthyroidism or ophthalmopathy (not recorded which).

This clonotype was detected only once. This chain connects TRBV2 to TRBJ1-5, with a weak D call TRBD1 (5 bases). Trimming cost V 3 bases and J 6 bases, with 12 bases left between them. This CDR3 is built from 14 residues. Looked up from germline, CDR1 is SNHLY and CDR2 is FYNNEI. The CDR3, as DNA: TGTGCCAGCAGTGAGTCGGGACGGGCTCAGCCCCAGCATTTT. This encodes CASSESGRAQPQHF.

This clonotype has at least ten counts. This chain connects TRBV7-3 to TRBJ1-1; 8 bases match TRBD1. This CDR3 has 14 residues. The trim removed 3 bases at V and 5 bases at J, leaving 5 bases unmatched. CDR1 SGHTA and CDR2 FQGTGA come from the germline V gene. The chain's CDR3 is CASSFSTGVTEAFF. CDR3 sequence (DNA): TGTGCCAGCAGCTTCTCGACAGGGGTGACTGAAGCTTTCTTT.

This clonotype was observed at least ten times. The chain has TRBV5-1 and TRBJ1-6, with 8 bases aligning to TRBD1. CDR3 size: 14 residues. The V and J ends lost 1 base and 10 bases, in that order; junction bases with no gene match: 4. Germline V CDR1 and CDR2: SGHRS, YFSETQ. This CDR3 is CASSLQGARSPLHF. The CDR3 DNA sequence: TGCGCCAGCAGCTTGCAGGGGGCTAGGTCACCCCTCCACTTT.

The V and J genes are TRBV7-4 and TRBJ2-5, with TRBD2 matching over 9 bases. V lost 6 bases, J lost 4 bases, and 9 bases stayed unmatched. The CDR3 is made up of 15 amino acids. Per germline, CDR1 SGHVT and CDR2 SQSDAQ. CDR3 sequence reads: CASRRLAEGGETQYF. The CDR3 coding sequence is TGTGCCAGCAGACGACTAGCGGAGGGAGGAGAGACCCAGTACTTC.

The chain uses TRBV29-1 and TRBJ1-6, with 7 positions matching TRBD1. The CDR3 contains 15 residues. Trimming at V came to 3 bases and at J to 1 base, leaving 3 bases not matched to a gene. Germline CDR1 SQVTM, CDR2 ANQGSEA. The CDR3 spells CSVDTGQSYNSPLHF. CDR3 in DNA: TGCAGCGTTGATACGGGACAGTCCTATAATTCACCCCTCCACTTT. Drawing the rest from reference TRBV29-1 and TRBJ1-6, the complete variable domain is SAVISQKPSRDICQRGTSLTIQCQVDSQVTMMFWYRQQPGQSLTLIATANQGSEATYESGFVIDKFPISRPNLTFSTLTVSNMSPEDSSIYLCSVDTGQSYNSPLHFGNGTRLTVT.

This chain joins TRBV7-2 and TRBJ1-2, with TRBD1 matching 9 bases. After removal of 7 bases from V and 3 bases from J, the junction contained 9 bases not matched to a gene. Germline CDR1 is SGHTA and CDR2 is FQGNSA. The CDR3 covers 15 residues. CDR3 bases: TGTGCCAGCACAGTAACAGGGGACAGGGACTATGGCTACACCTTC. Residues: CASTVTGDRDYGYTF.

The chain recombines TRBV25-1 with TRBJ1-5; D may be TRBD1 (6 bases). The CDR3 sequence is 15 residues long. V lost 3 bases and J 0 bases, leaving 9 bases between the germline ends. Looked up from germline, CDR1 is MGHDK and CDR2 is SYGVNS. CDR3 nucleotides: TGTGCCAGCAGTGAGCCCAGGGGTAGCAATCAGCCCCAGCATTTT. It translates to CASSEPRGSNQPQHF.

As to this clonotype: One base away lies a much larger clone, so this may be a sequencing read error. This chain links TRBV2 with TRBJ1-4; the D is unclear. Germline V gene lookup returns CDR1 SNHLY and CDR2 FYNNEI. There are 14 residues in the CDR3. Trimming cost V 3 bases and J 5 bases, with 10 bases left between them. CDR3 loop: CASSEPRVNEKLFF. In DNA, the CDR3 is TGTGCCAGCAGTGAGCCACGGGTCAATGAAAAACTGTTTTTT. Variable domain in full (rest from reference TRBV2 and TRBJ1-4): EPEVTQTPSHQVTQMGQEVILRCVPISNHLYFYWYRQILGQKVEFLVSFYNNEISEKSEIFDDQFSVERPDGSNFTLKIRSTKLEDSAMYFCASSEPRVNEKLFFGSGTQLSVL.